The clone carrying this T cell receptor beta chain was counted only a few times. Its antigen is undetermined. Time point indicated: persistent/refractory GD, antithyroid drugs over 5 years with positive TRAb. With RNA extracted from PBMCs as input, the TCR library was made. Investigators prepared the TCR beta libraries by applying iRepertoire HTBI primers and Arm-PCR of CDR3 regions. TCRdb itself ran the multiplex PCR reads through MiXCR, one entry per CDR3 protein. The sample yields fewer than 450,000 distinct CDR3 sequences, roughly a quarter seen once. This CDR3 contains 13 residues. Germline lookup yields CDR1 LNHDA and CDR2 SQIVND (reference sequence). V lost 3 bases and J 6 bases, leaving 9 bases between the germline ends. This sample was included in a study of regulatory T cells in long-lasting Graves disease. Whole-study findings and limits: Persistent disease was associated with favored TRBV28 usage and with favored use of TRBJ1-2 and TRBJ2-5.

The sequence was collected from a female donor with Graves disease. The genes are TRBV19 and TRBJ2-1; D not certain. This material consisted of peripheral blood mononuclear cells (PBMCs), taken when the disease was refractory, from a patient treated with antithyroid drugs. CDR3 bases: TGTGCCAGTAGTATTACCGCGCTCAATGAGCAGTTCTTC. Its translation: CASSITALNEQFF.